A single sample gave rise to the 17 T cell receptor beta chains below, sequenced in a study of early T cells in non-severe SARS-CoV-2 infection (TCRdb year 2021). Libraries were prepared through 5' RACE. This sample was sequenced with a NextSeq 500. TCRdb passed the public sequencing reads through fastp at Q25 and MiXCR, retaining productive beta sequences. CDR3 protein duplicates are merged, each entry listing the most common genes and DNA. The sample has almost 85,000 distinct CDR3 sequences on record, 9% to 13% of them singletons. About 2.7% of the sample is taken by the ten largest. The specimen was whole blood. The receptors derive from an adult who was a healthcare worker with PCR-confirmed SARS-CoV-2 infection or an uninfected control (not recorded which).

The V gene is TRBV30, the J gene TRBJ1-6; D possibly corresponds to TRBD1 (5 bases). Deletions cut 4 bases from V and 4 bases from J, with 11 bases between. The CDR3 is made up of 14 amino acids. Per germline, CDR1 GTSNPN and CDR2 SVGIG (reference sequence). CDR3 residues: CAWKQGRYNSPLHF. For the CDR3, the DNA is TGTGCCTGGAAGCAGGGTAGATATAATTCACCCCTCCACTTT.

In this sample, this clonotype turned up many times. The chain joins TRBV28 to TRBJ1-3; D is perhaps TRBD1 (5 bases). The CDR3 loop spans 16 amino acids. CDR1 is MDHEN and CDR2 is SYDVKM in the germline V gene. Trimming pared 10 bases from V and 0 bases from J, leaving 19 bases between. The CDR3 loop is CATAGIGSNSGNTIYF. The CDR3 nucleotides are TGTGCCACAGCAGGGATAGGGTCCAACTCTGGAAACACCATATATTTT.

This clonotype appeared many times. The CDR3 reads CASSLMEESPLHF. In nucleotides, the CDR3 is TGTGCCAGCAGTTTGATGGAGGAGTCACCCCTCCACTTT. This chain joins TRBV12-3 or TRBV12-4 and TRBJ1-6; D not certain. Trimming pared 3 bases from V and 10 bases from J, leaving 10 bases between. This CDR3 region has 13 residues.

J is TRBJ1-4 and V is TRBV20-1, with D possibly being TRBD1 (5 bases). The CDR3 length is 14 residues. The ends were cut back, 5 bases at V and 6 bases at J, with 16 bases in the middle. The germline V gene encodes CDR1 DFQATT and CDR2 SNEGSKA (reference sequence). CDR3 bases: TGCAGTGCTTCCCCTGGGGGGATGGATGAAAAACTGTTTTTT. Encoded protein: CSASPGGMDEKLFF.

This clonotype was detected ten times or more. This chain uses TRBV6-5 with TRBJ2-7; D might be TRBD2 (6 bases). Trimming removed 0 bases from V and 6 bases from J, with 12 bases in between. Germline V CDR1 and CDR2: MNHEY, SVGAGI. The CDR3 is 14 residues long. DNA of the CDR3: TGTGCCAGCAGTTACTCGAGTCCCGGGGGCGAGCAGTACTTC. This codes for CASSYSSPGGEQYF.

This clonotype occurred many times. The chain carries TRBV20-1 and TRBJ2-3; the D gene is possibly TRBD1 (6 bases). Trimming shortened V by 6 bases and J by 1 base, and 17 bases separated the two germline ends. This CDR3 is 15 amino acids long. Per the germline V gene, CDR1 is DFQATT and CDR2 is SNEGSKA (reference sequence). In DNA, the CDR3 is TGCAGTGCCCCCACTGGGGGCGCGGGCACAGATACGCAGTATTTT. Translation: CSAPTGGAGTDTQYF.

This rearrangement joins TRBV5-1 to TRBJ2-2, with 7 nucleotides matching TRBD2. CDR1 and CDR2 (germline): SGHRS, YFSETQ. V lost 0 bases, J lost 2 bases, and 4 bases stayed unmatched. The CDR3 runs 16 residues. In nucleotides, the CDR3 is TGCGCCAGCAGCTTGGTCCCAGCGGGAAACACCGGGGAGCTGTTTTTT. Translated: CASSLVPAGNTGELFF.

The rearrangement joins TRBV5-1 to TRBJ1-2; D might be TRBD1 (5 bases). Trimming cost V 1 base and J 5 bases, with 9 bases left between them. The CDR3 totals 13 residues. The germline CDR1 and CDR2 sequences are SGHRS and YFSETQ. CDR3 in DNA: TGCGCCAGCAGCTTGTGGGGCGAATATGGCTACACCTTC. This translates into CASSLWGEYGYTF.

This clonotype was counted only a few times. This chain links TRBV9 with TRBJ2-1; D is ambiguous. The CDR3 sequence is 15 residues long. Germline assignment: CDR1 SGDLS and CDR2 YYNGEE. V gave up 3 bases and J gave up 2 bases, with 12 bases separating them. The DNA of the CDR3 is TGTGCCAGCAGCGACTCCAGCCTCCCCTACAATGAGCAGTTCTTC. It encodes CASSDSSLPYNEQFF.

The V gene is TRBV2, the J gene TRBJ2-1; a possible D gene is TRBD2 (6 bases). The V gene's germline CDR1 is SNHLY and CDR2 FYNNEI. Between the trimmed V and J ends, which lost 6 bases and 15 bases, there was a span of 21 bases. This CDR3 is built from 13 residues. CDR3 bases: TGTGCCAGCAGCCCCCGGGGGATCGGGTTGGGGTTCTTC. As protein: CASSPRGIGLGFF.

V and J are TRBV5-5 and TRBJ2-5; 13 bases are a match to TRBD2. Germline V gives CDR1 SGHKS, CDR2 YYEKEE (reference sequence). This CDR3 comprises 16 residues. Losses at the gene ends were 0 bases for V and 2 bases for J; bases not matched to a gene: 1. The CDR3 region is CASSLELAGGQETQYF. CDR3 bases: TGTGCCAGCAGCTTGGAACTAGCGGGAGGGCAAGAGACCCAGTACTTC.

This clonotype was seen ten or more times. The V gene is TRBV14, the J gene TRBJ2-7; D possibly corresponds to TRBD2 (6 bases). The germline V and J ends were trimmed by 4 bases and 3 bases, with 13 bases remaining between them. The CDR3 contains 14 residues. Germline V gene sequence: CDR1 SGHDN, CDR2 FVKESK. The CDR3 nucleotides are TGTGCCAGCAGCCGAGGTAGTAGCGGCTACGAGCAGTACTTC. It specifies CASSRGSSGYEQYF.

Only a few counts were recorded for this clonotype. The chain recombines TRBV15 with TRBJ1-5; D is unclear. V gave up 2 bases and J gave up 3 bases, with 5 bases separating them. Germline V gene sequence: CDR1 LNHNV, CDR2 YYDKDF (reference sequence). The CDR3 runs to 13 residues. The chain's CDR3 is CATSRLYNQPQHF. The CDR3 bases are TGTGCCACCAGCAGACTGTACAATCAGCCCCAGCATTTT. Looking up the rest from reference TRBV15 and TRBJ1-5 gives the full variable domain: DAMVIQNPRYQVTQFGKPVTLSCSQTLNHNVMYWYQQKSSQAPKLLFHYYDKDFNNEADTPDNFQSRRPNTSFCFLDIRSPGLGDTAMYLCATSRLYNQPQHFGDGTRLSIL.

At least ten counts were recorded for this clonotype. The V and J genes are TRBV5-1 and TRBJ2-7, with TRBD2 matching over 9 bases. V dropped 4 bases and J dropped 2; count of bases not matched to a gene: 4. The CDR3 consists of 14 residues. Germline CDR1 reads SGHRS; CDR2 reads YFSETQ. CDR3 coding DNA: TGCGCCAGCAGCGAGCGGGGGGCGGCCTACGAGCAGTACTTC. The encoded protein is CASSERGAAYEQYF.

The chain carries TRBV29-1 and TRBJ1-3; 7 bases match TRBD1. CDR1 is SQVTM, CDR2 ANQGSEA, per germline. The V and J ends lost 7 bases and 6 bases, in that order; junction bases with no gene match: 3. This CDR3 is 11 amino acids long. CDR3 protein: CSGGTENTIYF. Here the CDR3 DNA reads TGCAGCGGAGGGACAGAAAACACCATATATTTT. The full variable domain, in which reference TRBV29-1 and TRBJ1-3 provide the parts outside the CDR3, is SAVISQKPSRDICQRGTSLTIQCQVDSQVTMMFWYRQQPGQSLTLIATANQGSEATYESGFVIDKFPISRPNLTFSTLTVSNMSPEDSSIYLCSGGTENTIYFGEGSWLTVV.

This clonotype was recorded a few times. The CDR3 protein is CASSPRTARVTDTQYF. CDR3 DNA: TGTGCCAGCAGCCCCCGGACAGCCCGGGTCACAGATACGCAGTATTTT. The chain employs TRBV7-2 and TRBJ2-3, with TRBD1 as a possible D gene (6 bases). Germline V lookup: CDR1 SGHTA, CDR2 FQGNSA. Deletions cut 5 bases from V and 2 bases from J, with 17 bases between. CDR3 size: 16 residues.

The table lists this clonotype with many counts. The chain uses TRBV7-8 and TRBJ2-7, with D uncertain. Germline V gives CDR1 SGHVS, CDR2 FQNEAQ. The CDR3 contains 14 residues. V lost 2 bases, J lost 3 bases, and 11 bases lay in between. The CDR3 spells CASSLRTGIYEQYF. The DNA of the CDR3 is TGTGCCAGCAGCTTACGAACTGGGATCTACGAGCAGTACTTC. Drawing the rest from reference TRBV7-8 and TRBJ2-7, the complete variable domain is GAGVSQSPRYKVAKRGQDVALRCDPISGHVSLFWYQQALGQGPEFLTYFQNEAQLDKSGLPSDRFFAERPEGSVSTLKIQRTQQEDSAVYLCASSLRTGIYEQYFGPGTRLTVT.